The present TCR beta chain was sequenced within a study of identical twins. Germline V gene lookup returns CDR1 SGHTS and CDR2 YDEGEE. The CDR3 contains 14 residues. The ends were cut back, 5 bases at V and 6 bases at J, with 14 bases in the middle. MiXCR, run by TCRdb on the 5' RACE reads, gives a single entry per CDR3 protein. Found here are about 280,000 distinct CDR3 sequences, 8% to 9% of them singletons; the top ten hold around 2.1%. These data were also filed under a second study, of yellow fever vaccine responses in identical twins.

The TCR sequence derives from a woman aged 18-30 years in good health. This chain links TRBV5-8 with TRBJ2-2; a possible D gene is TRBD2 (5 bases). Sequenced: memory (CD45RO+) T cells sorted from blood. As DNA, the CDR3 is TGTGCCAGCAGACCCGGGATTAGGGCCGGGGAGCTGTTTTTT. As protein: CASRPGIRAGELFF.